This entry concerns a single TCR beta chain. This CDR3 has 17 residues. V gave up 7 bases and J gave up 5 bases, with 23 bases separating them. From germline, CDR1 is LGHDT and CDR2 YNNKEL (reference sequence). Enrolment of Seattle patients took place during active infection, and they were followed longitudinally. TCRdb keeps only in-frame clones here, not all; method: immunoSEQ multiplex PCR. This table holds roughly 150,000 clones, 79% found once. These data belong to a study of blood T cell repertoires in COVID-19. Across the study: T cells, B-cell-depleted T cells, or PBMCs supplied cDNA or gDNA.

The clonotype comes from a woman aged 60 to 75 with COVID-19, enrolled during active disease. Sequencing input: peripheral blood. The V gene is TRBV3-1 (or the pseudogene TRBV3-2), the J gene TRBJ2-2; the D gene is possibly TRBD2 (5 bases). This CDR3 is CASIKGPGQPGTGELFF. In DNA form, the CDR3 reads TGTGCCAGCATCAAAGGACCGGGCCAGCCGGGGACCGGGGAGCTGTTTTTT.